Sequencing of this TCR beta chain was carried out in a study of patients and donors after allogeneic stem cell transplantation. TCRdb itself ran the RT-PCR reads through MiXCR, one entry per CDR3 protein. The sample shows around 200,000 distinct CDR3 sequences, around two fifths of them seen only once. Deletions cut 1 base from V and 4 bases from J, with 10 bases between. Per germline, CDR1 MGHDK and CDR2 SYGVNS. This CDR3 spans 14 amino acids. This chain connects TRBV25-1 to TRBJ1-1, with a weak D call TRBD1 (6 bases). Source material: blood, either unsorted or a sorted T cell fraction (not recorded which). This clonotype originated in a human donor who was either an allogeneic HSCT recipient or a stem cell or donor lymphocyte infusion donor (not recorded which). It is not recorded whose cells these are; they may come from a transplant donor. Written as DNA, the CDR3 is TGTGCCAGCAGTGAATGGGGGCCTTCCACTGAAGCTTTCTTT. Translation gives CASSEWGPSTEAFF. Together with reference TRBV25-1 and TRBJ1-1, the CDR3 gives the full variable domain: EADIYQTPRYLVIGTGKKITLECSQTMGHDKMYWYQQDPGMELHLIHYSYGVNSTEKGDLSSESTVSRIRTEHFPLTLESARPSHTSQYLCASSEWGPSTEAFFGQGTRLTVV.